This TCR beta chain was sequenced during a study of T cell repertoires in cytomegalovirus infection (dated by TCRdb to about 2019). Regarding the complete study: Peptide stimulations targeted recently identified HLA-C-restricted CMV epitopes, whose presentation resists viral immunomodulation, together with well-studied HLA-B-restricted epitopes. Donor HLA type was relevant to the analysis, as public TCR beta signatures indicated carriage of CMV infection together with the matching HLA type. Broad study findings and their caveats: Cumulative frequency of public TCR beta family members discriminated carriers of CMV infection plus the relevant HLA type in this cohort and an independent approximately 360-donor cohort. The ex vivo response was dominated by HLA-C-restricted CMV-specific TCR beta clonotypes, which also provided the single most frequent clonotype in two of eight donors.

The sample was run on an Illumina HiSeq 1500. TCRdb trimmed the raw reads at Q25, called clones with MiXCR and kept productive beta chains. Rows merge per CDR3 protein into single entries with the most common DNA and genes. This sample gives about 740,000 distinct CDR3 sequences in total; about 30% of them show up just once. The top ten clones comprise roughly 18% of the sample. This clonotype was counted a few times. The clone's antigen remains unknown. No per-base quality is available; no much larger clone lies one base away. V is cut by 5 bases and J by 5 bases, and the space between the germline ends is 19 bases. CDR1 and CDR2 are read off the germline V gene as SGHTA and FQGNSA. CDR3 length: 16 amino acids, cysteine to phenylalanine. Of the read, only the CDR3 DNA is kept; its 48 bases are in frame from base 1. The sample's treatment or condition, from its label and the paper: in vitro stimulation with specific CMV peptide epitopes to enrich CMV-specific T cells.

The specimen comprised cultured PBMCs, sampled from culture after CMV antigen stimulation. This TCR derives from a human donor in good health (CMV status not recorded). Some clones in this sample may be carry-over from other donors' samples. The V and J genes are TRBV7-2 and TRBJ2-1; no D segment can be confidently identified. The nucleotide sequence is given as TGTGCCAGCAGCCGAAAGTTCACAGCACAAAACAATGAGCAGTTCTTC. Its coded protein is CASSRKFTAQNNEQFF.